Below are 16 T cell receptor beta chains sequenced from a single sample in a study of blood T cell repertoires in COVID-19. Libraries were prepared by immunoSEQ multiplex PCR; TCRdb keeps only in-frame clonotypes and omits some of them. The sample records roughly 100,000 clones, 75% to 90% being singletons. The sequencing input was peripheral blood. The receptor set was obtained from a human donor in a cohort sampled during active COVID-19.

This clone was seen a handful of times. CDR3 bases: TGTGCCAGCAGTTCAGGGGGTCAGCCCCAGCATTTT. Encoded protein: CASSSGGQPQHF. The rearrangement uses TRBV27 and TRBJ1-5, with 7 positions matching TRBD1. The CDR3 extends over 12 amino acids. Trimming cost V 4 bases and J 6 bases; bases outside gene matches: 0. From germline, CDR1 is MNHEY and CDR2 SMNVEV (reference sequence).

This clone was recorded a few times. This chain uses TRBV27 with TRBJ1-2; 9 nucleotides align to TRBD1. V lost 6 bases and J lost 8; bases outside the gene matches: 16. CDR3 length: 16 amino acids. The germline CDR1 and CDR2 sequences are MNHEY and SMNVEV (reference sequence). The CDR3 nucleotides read TGTGCCAGCAGCACCGGGACAGGGAGTCGGGTCGCAGGCTACACCTTC. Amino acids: CASSTGTGSRVAGYTF.

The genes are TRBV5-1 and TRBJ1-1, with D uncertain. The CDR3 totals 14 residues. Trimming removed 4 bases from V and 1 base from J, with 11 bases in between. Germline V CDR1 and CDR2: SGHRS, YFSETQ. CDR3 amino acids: CASSGNSGNTEAFF. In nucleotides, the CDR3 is TGCGCCAGCAGCGGAAACTCGGGGAACACTGAAGCTTTCTTT.

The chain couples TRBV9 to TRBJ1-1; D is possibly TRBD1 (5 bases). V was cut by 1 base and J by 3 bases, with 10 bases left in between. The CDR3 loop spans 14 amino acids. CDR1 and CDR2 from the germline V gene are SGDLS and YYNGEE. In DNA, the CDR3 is TGTGCCAGCAGCGTAAACCAGGGTTACACTGAAGCTTTCTTT. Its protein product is CASSVNQGYTEAFF.

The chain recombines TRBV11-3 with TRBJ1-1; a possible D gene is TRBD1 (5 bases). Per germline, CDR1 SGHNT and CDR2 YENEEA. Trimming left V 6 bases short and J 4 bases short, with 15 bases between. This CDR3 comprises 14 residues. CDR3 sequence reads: CASRWGQGPTEAFF. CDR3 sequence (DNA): TGTGCCAGCAGATGGGGCCAAGGGCCCACTGAAGCTTTCTTT. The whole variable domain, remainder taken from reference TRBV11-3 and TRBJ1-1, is EAGVVQSPRYKIIEKKQPVAFWCNPISGHNTLYWYLQNLGQGPELLIRYENEEAVDDSQLPKDRFSAERLKGVDSTLKIQPAELGDSAVYLCASRWGQGPTEAFFGQGTRLTVV.

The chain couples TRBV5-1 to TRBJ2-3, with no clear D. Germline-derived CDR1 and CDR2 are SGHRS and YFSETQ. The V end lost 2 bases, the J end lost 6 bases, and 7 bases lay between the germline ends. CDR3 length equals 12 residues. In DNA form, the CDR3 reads TGCGCCAGCAGCTTTTGGCTCGATACGCAGTATTTT. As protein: CASSFWLDTQYF.

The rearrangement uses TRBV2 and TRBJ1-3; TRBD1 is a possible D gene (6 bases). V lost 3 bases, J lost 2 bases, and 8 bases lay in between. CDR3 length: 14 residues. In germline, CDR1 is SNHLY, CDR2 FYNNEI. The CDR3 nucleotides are TGTGCCAGCAGTGATGCAGGGGCTGGAAACACCATATATTTT. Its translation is CASSDAGAGNTIYF.

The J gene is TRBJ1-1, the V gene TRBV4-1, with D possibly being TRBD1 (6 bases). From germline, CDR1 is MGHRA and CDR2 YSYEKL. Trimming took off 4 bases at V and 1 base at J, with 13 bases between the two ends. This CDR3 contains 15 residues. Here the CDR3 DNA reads TGCGCCAGCAGCCGATCCTCAGGGGCGAACACTGAAGCTTTCTTT. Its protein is CASSRSSGANTEAFF.

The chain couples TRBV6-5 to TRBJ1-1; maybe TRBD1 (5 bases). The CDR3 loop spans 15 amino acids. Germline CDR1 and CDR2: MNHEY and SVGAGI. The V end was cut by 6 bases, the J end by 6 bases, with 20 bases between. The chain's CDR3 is CASSQTDLRVPEAFF. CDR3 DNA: TGTGCCAGCAGCCAGACAGATCTTCGGGTCCCTGAAGCTTTCTTT.

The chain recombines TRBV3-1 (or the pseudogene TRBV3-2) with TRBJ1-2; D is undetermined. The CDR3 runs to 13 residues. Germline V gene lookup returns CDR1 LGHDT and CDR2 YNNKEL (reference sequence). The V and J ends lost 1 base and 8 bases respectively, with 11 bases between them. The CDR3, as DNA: TGTGCCAGCAGCCAAGCGGCCCTGGGCGGCTACACCTTC. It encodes CASSQAALGGYTF.

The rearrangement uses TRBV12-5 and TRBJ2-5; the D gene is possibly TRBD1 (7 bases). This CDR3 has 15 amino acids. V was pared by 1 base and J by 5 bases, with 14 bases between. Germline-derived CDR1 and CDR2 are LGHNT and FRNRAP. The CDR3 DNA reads TGTGCTAGTGGTTTGGCGACAGGGAGGTGGGAGACCCAGTACTTC. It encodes CASGLATGRWETQYF.

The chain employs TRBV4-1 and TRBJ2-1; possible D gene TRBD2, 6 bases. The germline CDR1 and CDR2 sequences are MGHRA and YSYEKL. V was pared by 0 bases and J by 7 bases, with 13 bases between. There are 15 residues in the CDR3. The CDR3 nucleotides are TGCGCCAGCAGCCAAGACCCCGGGGGATGGAATGAGCAGTTCTTC. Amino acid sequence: CASSQDPGGWNEQFF.

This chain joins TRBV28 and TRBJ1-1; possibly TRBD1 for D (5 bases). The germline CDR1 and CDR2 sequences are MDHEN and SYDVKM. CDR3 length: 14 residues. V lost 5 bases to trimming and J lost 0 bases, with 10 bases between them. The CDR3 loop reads CASSRAGLNTEAFF. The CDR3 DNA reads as TGTGCCAGCAGTCGGGCGGGACTGAACACTGAAGCTTTCTTT. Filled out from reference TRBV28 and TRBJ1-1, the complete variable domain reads DVKVTQSSRYLVKRTGEKVFLECVQDMDHENMFWYRQDPGLGLRLIYFSYDVKMKEKGDIPEGYSVSREKKERFSLILESASTNQTSMYLCASSRAGLNTEAFFGQGTRLTVV.

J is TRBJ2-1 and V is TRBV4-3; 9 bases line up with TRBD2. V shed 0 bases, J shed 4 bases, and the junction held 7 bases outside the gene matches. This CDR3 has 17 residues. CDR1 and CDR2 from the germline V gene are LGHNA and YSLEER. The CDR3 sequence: CASSQEASGALYNEQFF. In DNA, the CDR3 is TGCGCCAGCAGCCAAGAGGCTAGCGGGGCCCTATACAATGAGCAGTTCTTC.

CDR3 region: CAIKASGAAEAFF. In nucleotides, the CDR3 is TGTGCCATCAAGGCCTCAGGGGCCGCTGAAGCTTTCTTT. The chain uses TRBV10-3 and TRBJ1-1, with TRBD1 as a possible D gene (6 bases). Trimming pared 7 bases from V and 6 bases from J, leaving 15 bases between. Germline-derived CDR1 and CDR2 are ENHRY and SYGVKD. The CDR3 runs 13 residues.

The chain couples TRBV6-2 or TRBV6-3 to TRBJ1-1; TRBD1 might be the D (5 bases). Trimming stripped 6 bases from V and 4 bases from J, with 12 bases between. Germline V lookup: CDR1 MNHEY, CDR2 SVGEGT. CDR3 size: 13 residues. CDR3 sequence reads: CASSHTGVTEAFF. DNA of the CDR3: TGTGCCAGCAGCCATACAGGAGTCACTGAAGCTTTCTTT.